These 25 T cell receptor beta chains were sequenced from one sample in a study of blood T cell repertoires in COVID-19. Sequenced by immunoSEQ multiplex PCR; TCRdb stores in-frame clones only, minus some. The table lists roughly 150,000 clones, less than 90% of them singletons, with approximately 4% in the top ten. What was sequenced was peripheral blood. The receptors here all came from a woman in her 70s with acute or convalescent COVID-19.

The gene calls are TRBV10-3 and TRBJ2-7, with 9 bases aligning to TRBD2. The CDR3 has 15 amino acids. From germline, CDR1 is ENHRY and CDR2 SYGVKD. With 3 bases clipped from V and 1 base from J, the junction kept 4 bases outside the gene matches. The CDR3 spells CAISDPGLASYEQYF. Written as DNA, the CDR3 is TGTGCCATCAGTGATCCGGGACTAGCTTCCTACGAGCAGTACTTC.

The V gene is TRBV28, the J gene TRBJ2-6; D not resolved. The germline V gene has CDR1 MDHEN and CDR2 SYDVKM. Trimming shortened V by 6 bases and J by 0 bases, and 6 bases separated the two germline ends. This CDR3 spans 14 amino acids. CDR3 region: CASSQNSGANVLTF. The CDR3 DNA sequence: TGTGCCAGCAGCCAGAACTCTGGGGCCAACGTCCTGACTTTC.

The rearrangement joins TRBV5-1 to TRBJ2-5, with 7 nucleotides matching TRBD1. V was clipped by 0 bases and J by 5 bases; unmatched bases: 7. This CDR3 has 15 amino acids. Germline lookup yields CDR1 SGHRS and CDR2 YFSETQ. CDR3 in DNA: TGCGCCAGCAGCTTGGCCGGACAGGAGCGGGAGACCCAGTACTTC. Translating it yields CASSLAGQERETQYF.

The chain employs TRBV7-2 and TRBJ1-1; D may be TRBD1 (5 bases). CDR3 size: 14 residues. CDR1 is SGHTA, CDR2 FQGNSA, per germline. Trimming took off 5 bases at V and 8 bases at J, with 18 bases between the two ends. The CDR3 coding sequence is TGTGCCAGCAGCCCTCAGGTGGGGGGTGGCGAAGCTTTCTTT. As protein: CASSPQVGGGEAFF.

This chain connects TRBV20-1 to TRBJ2-3; 10 bases are a match to TRBD2. J gave up 0 bases and V 3 bases, and 9 bases lay outside the gene matches. CDR1 is DFQATT, CDR2 SNEGSKA, per germline (reference sequence). The CDR3 sequence is 17 residues long. DNA for the CDR3: TGCAGTGCTAGTGCTCCTAGCGGGGGAGTCAGCACAGATACGCAGTATTTT. Translation: CSASAPSGGVSTDTQYF.

V usage is TRBV12-3 or TRBV12-4 and J usage is TRBJ2-7, with TRBD1 matching 7 bases. V shed 3 bases, J shed 3 bases, and the junction held 2 bases outside the gene matches. The CDR3 sequence is 13 residues long. The CDR3 DNA reads TGTGCCAGCAGTTTTGACAGGGACTACGAGCAGTACTTC. Protein product: CASSFDRDYEQYF.

This chain joins TRBV6-5 and TRBJ1-2; D remains ambiguous. V was trimmed by 2 bases and J by 4 bases, leaving 11 bases between them. The CDR3 has 14 residues. Germline-derived CDR1 and CDR2 are MNHEY and SVGAGI. CDR3 loop: CASSYDMAPYGYTF. The CDR3 bases are TGTGCCAGCAGTTACGACATGGCCCCCTATGGCTACACCTTC.

The gene calls are TRBV7-2 and TRBJ1-2; 10 bases line up with TRBD1. The CDR3 is 14 residues long. After removal of 2 bases from V and 5 bases from J, the junction contained 2 bases not matched to a gene. Germline V CDR1 and CDR2: SGHTA, FQGNSA. CDR3 amino acids: CASSLRDRGYGYTF. The CDR3 nucleotides read TGTGCCAGCAGCTTACGGGACAGGGGTTATGGCTACACCTTC.

The V gene is TRBV5-1, the J gene TRBJ2-5, with TRBD1 identical over 8 bases. Trimming removed 5 bases from V and 4 bases from J; junction bases left unmatched: 10. Per germline, CDR1 SGHRS and CDR2 YFSETQ. The CDR3 covers 15 residues. CDR3 coding DNA: TGCGCCAGCAGATGGACAGGGTTATGGTCAGAGACCCAGTACTTC. The encoded protein is CASRWTGLWSETQYF.

This clone showed up just a few times. Other nucleotide sequences in the sample specify the same CDR3. J is TRBJ1-5 and V is TRBV28; 7 nucleotides line up with TRBD1. The CDR3 runs 15 residues. J gave up 2 bases and V 2 bases, and 3 bases lay outside the gene matches. Germline-derived CDR1 and CDR2 are MDHEN and SYDVKM. The CDR3 nucleotides are TGTGCCAGCAGTTTAAGGGGGCTTGGCAATCAGCCCCAGCATTTT. This codes for CASSLRGLGNQPQHF. The complete variable domain, with remaining parts taken from reference TRBV28 and TRBJ1-5, reads DVKVTQSSRYLVKRTGEKVFLECVQDMDHENMFWYRQDPGLGLRLIYFSYDVKMKEKGDIPEGYSVSREKKERFSLILESASTNQTSMYLCASSLRGLGNQPQHFGDGTRLSIL.

This clone turned up a few times. V and J are TRBV2 and TRBJ2-1; tentatively, D is TRBD2 (6 bases). Deletions cut 7 bases from V and 5 bases from J, with 15 bases between. Per germline, CDR1 SNHLY and CDR2 FYNNEI. The CDR3 has 14 amino acids. This CDR3 reads CASNRLGGNNEQFF. In DNA form, the CDR3 reads TGTGCCAGCAACAGACTAGGAGGAAACAATGAGCAGTTCTTC.

The chain uses TRBV11-2 and TRBJ1-6, with D tentatively TRBD1 (6 bases). The germline CDR1 and CDR2 sequences are SGHAT and FQNNGV. This CDR3 contains 13 residues. Trimming removed 3 bases from V and 7 bases from J, with 7 bases in between. The CDR3: CASSFGQNSPLHF. The CDR3 DNA reads TGTGCCAGCAGCTTCGGACAGAATTCACCCCTCCACTTT.

This clone has only one observation. The gene calls are TRBV19 and TRBJ1-1, with D perhaps matching TRBD1 (6 bases). This CDR3 has 13 amino acids. Germline V gene sequence: CDR1 LNHDA, CDR2 SQIVND (reference sequence). V lost 5 bases and J 3 bases, leaving 10 bases between the germline ends. This chain's CDR3 is CASSLNRDTEAFF. The CDR3 DNA is TGTGCCAGTAGTCTAAACAGGGACACTGAAGCTTTCTTT. The full variable domain, its missing parts supplied by reference TRBV19 and TRBJ1-1, is DGGITQSPKYLFRKEGQNVTLSCEQNLNHDAMYWYRQDPGQGLRLIYYSQIVNDFQKGDIAEGYSVSREKKESFPLTVTSAQKNPTAFYLCASSLNRDTEAFFGQGTRLTVV.

This clone showed up just a few times. The chain has TRBV4-1 and TRBJ2-1, with 11 bases lining up with TRBD2. The J segment lost 4 bases and the V segment lost 0 bases, leaving 5 bases of the junction unmatched. CDR1 and CDR2 from the germline V gene are MGHRA and YSYEKL. The CDR3 length is 17 residues. This CDR3 reads CASSQDLTSGTYNEQFF. CDR3 coding DNA: TGCGCCAGCAGCCAAGACCTGACTAGCGGGACTTACAATGAGCAGTTCTTC.

This chain uses TRBV4-2 with TRBJ1-1; D ambiguous. The germline gives CDR1 LGHNA, CDR2 YNFKEQ. V lost 4 bases to trimming and J lost 4 bases, with 13 bases between them. The CDR3 has 14 amino acids. The CDR3: CASSPPTLATEAFF. Written as DNA, the CDR3 is TGTGCCAGCAGCCCCCCCACCCTGGCCACTGAAGCTTTCTTT.

The chain employs TRBV6-6 and TRBJ2-7; 7 bases are shared with TRBD1. The CDR3 loop spans 14 amino acids. J was trimmed by 4 bases and V by 4 bases; bases with no gene match: 7. The germline V gene has CDR1 MNHNY and CDR2 SVGAGI (reference sequence). The CDR3 DNA is TGTGCCAGCAGTTCTCGACAGGGTACGTACGAGCAGTACTTC. This gives the protein CASSSRQGTYEQYF.

The V gene is TRBV10-3, the J gene TRBJ1-1, with TRBD1 matching over 10 bases. This CDR3 region has 14 residues. CDR1 and CDR2 from the germline V gene are ENHRY and SYGVKD. Trimming at V came to 5 bases and at J to 7 bases, leaving 7 bases not matched to a gene. The DNA of the CDR3 is TGTGCCATCAGTTCCCGGGACAGGGGTGGTGAAGCTTTCTTT. Translating it yields CAISSRDRGGEAFF.

The rearrangement uses TRBV15 and TRBJ2-3; no firm D call. The CDR3 extends over 13 amino acids. Per the germline V gene, CDR1 is LNHNV and CDR2 is YYDKDF (reference sequence). Deletions cut 2 bases from V and 5 bases from J, with 8 bases between. Here the CDR3 DNA reads TGTGCCACCAGCAGATCCTATGAAGATACGCAGTATTTT. Translating gives CATSRSYEDTQYF.

This chain joins TRBV5-4 and TRBJ1-5; TRBD1 is a possible D gene (6 bases). The germline V and J ends were trimmed by 0 bases and 5 bases, with 6 bases remaining between them. Looked up from germline, CDR1 is SGHNT and CDR2 is YYREEE (reference sequence). This CDR3 region has 13 residues. This CDR3 is CASSLDRDQPQHF. The CDR3, as DNA: TGTGCCAGCAGCTTGGACAGGGATCAGCCCCAGCATTTT.

V and J are TRBV7-8 and TRBJ2-7, with a tentative D call TRBD1 (6 bases). The V gene's germline CDR1 is SGHVS and CDR2 FQNEAQ. V was shortened by 0 bases and J by 12 bases, with 15 bases between the two germline ends. The length of the CDR3 is 13 residues. Here the CDR3 DNA reads TGTGCCAGCAGCTTAGCCGGGTCAGGGGTGGTGTACTTC. Translation: CASSLAGSGVVYF.

The chain combines TRBV12-3 or TRBV12-4 with TRBJ2-7; D possibly corresponds to TRBD2 (5 bases). The V gene lost 6 bases and the J gene lost 7 bases, with 13 bases spanning the gap. The CDR3 loop spans 12 amino acids. The CDR3 DNA sequence: TGTGCCAGCAGCCGGACTGAGCGGGAGCAGTACTTC. Its protein product is CASSRTEREQYF.

The V and J genes are TRBV12-3 or TRBV12-4 and TRBJ2-3; D might be TRBD2 (5 bases). The CDR3 sequence is 13 residues long. V was pared by 3 bases and J by 5 bases, with 9 bases between. The CDR3 loop is CASSFRGGDTQYF. The CDR3 coding sequence is TGTGCCAGCAGTTTCCGGGGTGGAGATACGCAGTATTTT.

This sequence joins TRBV7-2 and TRBJ1-1; the D is unclear. Germline V lookup: CDR1 SGHTA, CDR2 FQGNSA. CDR3 length equals 13 residues. V dropped 6 bases and J dropped 4 bases, with 12 bases sitting between them. CDR3 coding DNA: TGTGCCAGCAGACTCCGCTTGAGCACTGAAGCTTTCTTT. Its protein is CASRLRLSTEAFF.

This chain links TRBV5-1 with TRBJ2-3, with 9 positions matching TRBD2. The CDR3 has 16 amino acids. Germline trimming cut 4 bases from V and 0 bases from J; bases unmatched to any gene: 6. Germline assignment: CDR1 SGHRS and CDR2 YFSETQ. In nucleotides, the CDR3 is TGCGCCAGCAGCCCCCGTGCGGGGGGGAGCACAGATACGCAGTATTTT. Protein: CASSPRAGGSTDTQYF.

The V call is TRBV29-1, the J call TRBJ2-5; 7 positions agree with TRBD2. The V gene's germline CDR1 is SQVTM and CDR2 ANQGSEA. CDR3 length: 17 residues. The V gene end was trimmed by 4 bases and the J gene end by 5 bases; junction bases not matched to a gene: 19. CDR3 sequence (DNA): TGCAGCGTTGTTGGGGGAGGGAAAGGCTACTGGAGGGAGACCCAGTACTTC. Protein sequence: CSVVGGGKGYWRETQYF. The full variable domain, with the rest looked up from reference TRBV29-1 and TRBJ2-5, is SAVISQKPSRDICQRGTSLTIQCQVDSQVTMMFWYRQQPGQSLTLIATANQGSEATYESGFVIDKFPISRPNLTFSTLTVSNMSPEDSSIYLCSVVGGGKGYWRETQYFGPGTRLLVL.